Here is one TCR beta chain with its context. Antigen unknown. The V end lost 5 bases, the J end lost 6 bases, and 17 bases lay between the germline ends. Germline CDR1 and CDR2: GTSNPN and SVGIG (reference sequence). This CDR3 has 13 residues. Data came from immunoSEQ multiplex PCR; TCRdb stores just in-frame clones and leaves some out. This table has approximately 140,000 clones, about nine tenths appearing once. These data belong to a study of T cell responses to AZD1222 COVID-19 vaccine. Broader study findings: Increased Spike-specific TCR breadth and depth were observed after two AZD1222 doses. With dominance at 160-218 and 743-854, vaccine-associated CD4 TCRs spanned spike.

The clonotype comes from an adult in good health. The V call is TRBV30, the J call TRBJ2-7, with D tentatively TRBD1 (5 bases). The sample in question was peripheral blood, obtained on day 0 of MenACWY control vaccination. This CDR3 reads CAWGAESSGEQYF. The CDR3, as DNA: TGTGCCTGGGGGGCAGAATCCTCAGGCGAGCAGTACTTC.